One and the same sample provided the 27 T cell receptor beta chains below, sequenced in a study of cytomegalovirus exposure and HLA in healthy donors. Use of 60 Vbeta and 13 Jbeta primers characterized the PCR. Generated by immunoSEQ multiplex PCR, the TCRdb table keeps only in-frame clones and is missing some. The sample includes under 150,000 clones, about 82% of them seen just once. The sequenced sample consisted of PBMCs. The receptors were gathered from a male donor in good health and CMV-seronegative.

This chain links TRBV2 with TRBJ2-1, with a tentative D call TRBD2 (6 bases). The CDR3 has 13 residues. Trimming stripped 6 bases from V and 9 bases from J, with 15 bases between. Per germline, CDR1 SNHLY and CDR2 FYNNEI. This CDR3 reads CASRGERVGEQFF. CDR3 coding DNA: TGTGCCAGCAGAGGGGAGCGGGTCGGTGAGCAGTTCTTC.

About this clone itself: At one of its ends the junction is not consistent with the germline gene, which may arise from a read error. This rearrangement joins TRBV6-6 to TRBJ2-5; 8 bases align to TRBD2. This CDR3 has 14 residues. CDR1 and CDR2 from the germline V gene are MNHNY and SVGAGI (reference sequence). The CDR3 DNA is TGTGCCAGCAGAGCGGGGGTCTCCCAAGGGACCCAGTACTTC. This sequence encodes CASRAGVSQGTQYF.

For the CDR3, the DNA is TGTGCCAGCAGCTCCAGGGTTTACGAGCAGTACTTC. This translates into CASSSRVYEQYF. V is TRBV12-1 and J is TRBJ2-7; the table's D gene call, TRBD1, was not cross checked with the DNA. TRBV12-1 is reported as a pseudogene. This CDR3 has 12 amino acids.

This clone was detected only a few times. V is TRBV15 and J is TRBJ2-1; the match to TRBD2 covers 7 bases. The CDR3 sequence is 20 residues long. V shed 0 bases, J shed 8 bases, and the junction held 22 bases outside the gene matches. The germline V gene encodes CDR1 LNHNV and CDR2 YYDKDF (reference sequence). The CDR3: CATSRDRGGRGGEGSDEQFF. DNA of the CDR3: TGTGCCACCAGCAGAGATAGGGGCGGGCGGGGCGGGGAGGGTTCGGATGAGCAGTTCTTC.

V is TRBV5-1 and J is TRBJ2-3, with 12 bases aligning to TRBD2. Trimming at V came to 0 bases and at J to 3 bases, leaving 5 bases not matched to a gene. The V gene's germline CDR1 is SGHRS and CDR2 YFSETQ. The CDR3 runs to 17 residues. The CDR3 nucleotides are TGCGCCAGCAGCTTGGTGGCTAGCGGGAGGGGTACAGATACGCAGTATTTT. It translates to CASSLVASGRGTDTQYF.

V and J are TRBV28 and TRBJ1-1; TRBD1 agrees at 8 bases. Looked up from germline, CDR1 is MDHEN and CDR2 is SYDVKM. V was pared by 6 bases and J by 4 bases, with 13 bases of the junction left unmatched. This CDR3 region has 16 residues. The CDR3 nucleotides are TGTGCCAGCAGCAAACCGGGACAGGTAAAAATCACTGAAGCTTTCTTT. Amino acid sequence: CASSKPGQVKITEAFF.

The chain uses TRBV28 and TRBJ1-5; a possible D gene is TRBD1 (6 bases). Germline V gene sequence: CDR1 MDHEN, CDR2 SYDVKM. The CDR3 totals 15 residues. Trimming removed 6 bases from V and 1 base from J, with 13 bases in between. The CDR3 DNA follows: TGTGCCAGCAGATTCCTTACAGGGAGCAATCAGCCCCAGCATTTT. It translates to CASRFLTGSNQPQHF. Full variable domain (remainder filled in from reference TRBV28 and TRBJ1-5): DVKVTQSSRYLVKRTGEKVFLECVQDMDHENMFWYRQDPGLGLRLIYFSYDVKMKEKGDIPEGYSVSREKKERFSLILESASTNQTSMYLCASRFLTGSNQPQHFGDGTRLSIL.

V gene TRBV27 combines with J gene TRBJ1-4, with 10 bases lining up with TRBD1. The CDR3 loop spans 16 amino acids. The junction had 9 bases not matched to a gene; V was cut back by 4 bases and J by 7 bases. Germline V gene sequence: CDR1 MNHEY, CDR2 SMNVEV (reference sequence). This chain's CDR3 is CASSSNRDRGGEKLFF. CDR3 in DNA: TGTGCCAGCAGTTCTAACAGGGACAGGGGTGGTGAAAAACTGTTTTTT.

The V and J genes are TRBV14 and TRBJ1-6; D remains unclear. The CDR3 is 17 amino acids. Looked up from germline, CDR1 is SGHDN and CDR2 is FVKESK. Between the trimmed V and J ends, which lost 2 bases and 7 bases, there was a span of 18 bases. Here the CDR3 reads CASSQHGGPGVNSPLHF. DNA of the CDR3: TGTGCCAGCAGCCAACACGGCGGGCCGGGCGTCAATTCACCCCTCCACTTT.

The rearrangement joins TRBV7-9 to TRBJ2-3; 8 bases line up with TRBD2. V lost 9 bases to trimming and J lost 0 bases; unmatched junction nucleotides: 5. Germline V gene lookup returns CDR1 SEHNR and CDR2 FQNEAQ (reference sequence). This CDR3 spans 14 amino acids. The CDR3 DNA follows: TGTGCCAGTCTGACTAGCGTAAGCACAGATACGCAGTATTTT. Protein sequence: CASLTSVSTDTQYF.

The sample holds one count of this clone. This chain links TRBV4-1 with TRBJ2-1; 12 bases map to TRBD2. Losses at the gene ends were 4 bases for V and 7 bases for J; bases not matched to a gene: 8. CDR1 and CDR2 (germline): MGHRA, YSYEKL. CDR3 size: 16 residues. CDR3 in DNA: TGCGCCAGCAGCCCTACTCCCGGACTAGCGGGGAATGAGCAGTTCTTC. This translates into CASSPTPGLAGNEQFF.

The chain employs TRBV5-1 and TRBJ2-5; D might be TRBD1 (5 bases). The assigned J gene may be wrong: the sequence end matches TRBJ2-7 better. This CDR3 region has 13 residues. Germline V gene data show CDR1 as SGHRS and CDR2 as YFSETQ. In DNA, the CDR3 is TGCGCCAGCAGCTCGGACATCGTCTACGAGCAGTACTTC. It translates to CASSSDIVYEQYF.

J is TRBJ2-7 and V is TRBV11-2; unclear D gene. Trimming cost V 0 bases and J 0 bases, with 12 bases left between them. The CDR3 spans 16 residues. Germline assignment: CDR1 SGHAT and CDR2 FQNNGV. The CDR3 loop reads CASSLDLVEFSYEQYF. In DNA form, the CDR3 reads TGTGCCAGCAGCTTAGATCTGGTGGAGTTCTCCTACGAGCAGTACTTC.

On this clone itself: The junction and the germline gene differ at one end; a read error may be behind it. V gene TRBV28 combines with J gene TRBJ1-1; 7 nucleotides line up with TRBD1. Per the germline V gene, CDR1 is MDHEN and CDR2 is SYDVKM. The CDR3 consists of 12 residues. Here the CDR3 DNA reads TGCTCCACAGACAGGGCTAACACTGAAGCTTTCTTT. This gives the protein CSTDRANTEAFF.

The V gene is TRBV5-4, the J gene TRBJ2-1; 8 bases map to TRBD1. Trimming removed 2 bases from V and 8 bases from J; junction bases left unmatched: 6. Per the germline V gene, CDR1 is SGHNT and CDR2 is YYREEE (reference sequence). The CDR3 runs 14 residues. CDR3 amino acids: CASSLSDRVHEQFF. The DNA of the CDR3 is TGTGCCAGCAGCTTATCGGACAGGGTGCATGAGCAGTTCTTC.

The V gene is TRBV6-5, the J gene TRBJ1-2; TRBD1 is a possible D gene (6 bases). CDR3 size: 13 residues. Trimming shortened V by 5 bases and J by 4 bases, and 11 bases separated the two germline ends. Per the germline V gene, CDR1 is MNHEY and CDR2 is SVGAGI. The CDR3 region has the DNA TGTGCCAGCAGTCCCCAGGGGATCTATGGCTACACCTTC. Translation gives CASSPQGIYGYTF.

The chain uses TRBV28 and TRBJ2-7; 8 bases agree with TRBD1. The CDR3 is 14 residues long. V shed 7 bases, J shed 0 bases, and the junction held 5 bases outside the gene matches. CDR1 is MDHEN and CDR2 is SYDVKM in the germline V gene. In nucleotides, the CDR3 is TGTGCCAGCACCTGGACAGGGAGCTCCTACGAGCAGTACTTC. Translating it yields CASTWTGSSYEQYF.

The chain links TRBV5-1 to TRBJ1-4, with unresolved D. Germline assignment: CDR1 SGHRS and CDR2 YFSETQ. V was pared by 2 bases and J by 7 bases, with 15 bases between. The CDR3 spans 15 residues. CDR3 nucleotide sequence: TGCGCCAGCAGCTTCGCGAATTCACCAAGTGAAAAACTGTTTTTT. As protein: CASSFANSPSEKLFF.

This sequence joins TRBV7-2 and TRBJ2-7; no reliable D call. Germline V lookup: CDR1 SGHTA, CDR2 FQGNSA. This CDR3 spans 12 amino acids. Trimming shortened V by 2 bases and J by 6 bases, and 8 bases separated the two germline ends. The CDR3 nucleotides are TGTGCCAGCAGCTTATACGCCGGCGAGCAGTACTTC. Translation gives CASSLYAGEQYF.

The chain combines TRBV10-2 with TRBJ1-2, with D tentatively TRBD1 (5 bases). Germline V gene data show CDR1 as WSHSY and CDR2 as SAAADI. The V end lost 1 base, the J end lost 5 bases, and 8 bases lay between the germline ends. The CDR3 has 13 residues. This CDR3 is CASSEFGGYGYTF. In DNA, the CDR3 is TGCGCCAGCAGTGAGTTCGGGGGATATGGCTACACCTTC.

The chain links TRBV29-1 to TRBJ2-3; 14 nucleotides align to TRBD2. Germline V lookup: CDR1 SQVTM, CDR2 ANQGSEA. V dropped 7 bases and J dropped 5; count of bases not matched to a gene: 11. The CDR3 covers 16 residues. Written as DNA, the CDR3 is TGCAGCGGATCCGGACTAGCGGGAGGCCAGCGAGATACGCAGTATTTT. This sequence encodes CSGSGLAGGQRDTQYF.

The chain is built from TRBV7-2 and TRBJ1-2, with 10 nucleotides matching TRBD1. The CDR3 consists of 15 residues. Germline lookup yields CDR1 SGHTA and CDR2 FQGNSA. With V trimmed by 4 bases and J by 4 bases, 6 bases remained unmatched. CDR3 region: CASSSWDRGGYGYTF. The CDR3 DNA reads TGTGCCAGCAGCTCCTGGGACAGGGGAGGCTATGGCTACACCTTC.

V gene TRBV27 combines with J gene TRBJ2-7, with D perhaps TRBD2 (6 bases). Germline lookup yields CDR1 MNHEY and CDR2 SMNVEV (reference sequence). V lost 2 bases, J lost 2 bases, and 13 bases lay in between. The CDR3 covers 15 residues. CDR3 nucleotide sequence: TGTGCCAGCAGTTTAGCCGGGACTGCCACCTACGAGCAGTACTTC. Translating it yields CASSLAGTATYEQYF.

This clone was seen a handful of times. V and J are TRBV9 and TRBJ2-1, with D uncertain. V shed 0 bases and J shed 0 bases, with 7 bases lying between them. The CDR3 runs to 15 residues. Germline V gives CDR1 SGDLS, CDR2 YYNGEE. The CDR3 sequence: CASSVGQSSYNEQFF. DNA of the CDR3: TGTGCCAGCAGCGTAGGACAAAGCTCCTACAATGAGCAGTTCTTC.

This chain uses TRBV4-1 with TRBJ2-7; 7 positions match TRBD2. The ends lost 3 bases at V and 0 bases at J; junction bases unmatched: 11. Germline loops: CDR1 MGHRA, CDR2 YSYEKL. CDR3 size: 17 residues. DNA of the CDR3: TGCGCCAGCAGCCAGACTAGCTGGGCGGGGACCTCCTACGAGCAGTACTTC. This codes for CASSQTSWAGTSYEQYF.

V gene TRBV27 combines with J gene TRBJ1-1, with D maybe TRBD1 (5 bases). The CDR3 has 14 residues. Germline values: CDR1 MNHEY, CDR2 SMNVEV (reference sequence). Deletions cut 6 bases from V and 5 bases from J, with 16 bases between. The CDR3 bases are TGTGCCAGCAGCGGCGGGGGTTGGATGACTGAAGCTTTCTTT. Its protein product is CASSGGGWMTEAFF.

The chain joins TRBV7-9 to TRBJ1-2; D uncertain. Germline values: CDR1 SEHNR, CDR2 FQNEAQ (reference sequence). V dropped 0 bases and J dropped 8 bases, with 7 bases sitting between them. This CDR3 region has 12 residues. In DNA, the CDR3 is TGTGCCAGCAGCTTAGCCGCCGGGGGCTACACCTTC. The encoded protein is CASSLAAGGYTF.